This TCR beta chain was retrieved from a study of T cell changes during pregnancy in multiple sclerosis (dated by TCRdb to about 2019). The study in broad terms: The study examined how the T cell repertoire changed over the course of pregnancy in women with multiple sclerosis.

Worth noting for this clone: No cognate antigen has been identified for it. No quality values exist for individual bases; no much larger clone is one base distant.

The library was prepared using the immunoSEQ multiplex PCR assay. Entries here come from immuneACCESS through TCRdb and include only in-frame sequences with V and J called. Some clones fail to appear in such tables; in the studies checked, an unresolved V gene covers under half of the shortfall, and the cause of the remainder is unknown. This sample lists around 62,000 clones; nearly 90% were detected once. The top ten clonotypes cover 2% to 3% of the sample. The CDR3, from cysteine to phenylalanine, totals 15 residues. Just the 45-base CDR3 DNA is kept, in frame starting at base 1. V is pruned by 0 bases and J by 3 bases, leaving 3 bases of the junction without a gene match. The germline V gene encodes CDR1 LGHNA and CDR2 YNFKEQ.

The receptor was isolated from a female donor with multiple sclerosis, enrolled in a pregnancy study. The sample in question was peripheral blood, obtained in the first trimester of pregnancy. The chain is encoded by TRBV4-2 joined to TRBJ2-3, and TRBD2 aligns with 7 junction nucleotides. The bases are TGTGCCAGCAGCCAAGACAGCGGGAAAACAGATACGCAGTATTTT. It codes for CASSQDSGKTDTQYF.